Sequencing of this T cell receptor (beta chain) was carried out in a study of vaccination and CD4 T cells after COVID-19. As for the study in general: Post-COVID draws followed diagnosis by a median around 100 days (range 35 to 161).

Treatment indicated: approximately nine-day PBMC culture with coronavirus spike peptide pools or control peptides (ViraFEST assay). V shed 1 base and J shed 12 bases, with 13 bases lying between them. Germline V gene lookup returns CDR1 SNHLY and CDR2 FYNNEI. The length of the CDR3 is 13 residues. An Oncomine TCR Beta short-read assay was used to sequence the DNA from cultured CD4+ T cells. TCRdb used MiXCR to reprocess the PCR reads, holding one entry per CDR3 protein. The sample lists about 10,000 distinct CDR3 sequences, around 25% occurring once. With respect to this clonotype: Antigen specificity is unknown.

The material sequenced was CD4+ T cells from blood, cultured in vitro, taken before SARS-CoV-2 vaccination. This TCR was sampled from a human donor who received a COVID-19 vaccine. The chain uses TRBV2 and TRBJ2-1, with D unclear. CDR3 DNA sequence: TGTGCCAGCAGTGAAGTTCGGTCAGGTGGGCAGTTCTTC. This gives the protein CASSEVRSGGQFF.